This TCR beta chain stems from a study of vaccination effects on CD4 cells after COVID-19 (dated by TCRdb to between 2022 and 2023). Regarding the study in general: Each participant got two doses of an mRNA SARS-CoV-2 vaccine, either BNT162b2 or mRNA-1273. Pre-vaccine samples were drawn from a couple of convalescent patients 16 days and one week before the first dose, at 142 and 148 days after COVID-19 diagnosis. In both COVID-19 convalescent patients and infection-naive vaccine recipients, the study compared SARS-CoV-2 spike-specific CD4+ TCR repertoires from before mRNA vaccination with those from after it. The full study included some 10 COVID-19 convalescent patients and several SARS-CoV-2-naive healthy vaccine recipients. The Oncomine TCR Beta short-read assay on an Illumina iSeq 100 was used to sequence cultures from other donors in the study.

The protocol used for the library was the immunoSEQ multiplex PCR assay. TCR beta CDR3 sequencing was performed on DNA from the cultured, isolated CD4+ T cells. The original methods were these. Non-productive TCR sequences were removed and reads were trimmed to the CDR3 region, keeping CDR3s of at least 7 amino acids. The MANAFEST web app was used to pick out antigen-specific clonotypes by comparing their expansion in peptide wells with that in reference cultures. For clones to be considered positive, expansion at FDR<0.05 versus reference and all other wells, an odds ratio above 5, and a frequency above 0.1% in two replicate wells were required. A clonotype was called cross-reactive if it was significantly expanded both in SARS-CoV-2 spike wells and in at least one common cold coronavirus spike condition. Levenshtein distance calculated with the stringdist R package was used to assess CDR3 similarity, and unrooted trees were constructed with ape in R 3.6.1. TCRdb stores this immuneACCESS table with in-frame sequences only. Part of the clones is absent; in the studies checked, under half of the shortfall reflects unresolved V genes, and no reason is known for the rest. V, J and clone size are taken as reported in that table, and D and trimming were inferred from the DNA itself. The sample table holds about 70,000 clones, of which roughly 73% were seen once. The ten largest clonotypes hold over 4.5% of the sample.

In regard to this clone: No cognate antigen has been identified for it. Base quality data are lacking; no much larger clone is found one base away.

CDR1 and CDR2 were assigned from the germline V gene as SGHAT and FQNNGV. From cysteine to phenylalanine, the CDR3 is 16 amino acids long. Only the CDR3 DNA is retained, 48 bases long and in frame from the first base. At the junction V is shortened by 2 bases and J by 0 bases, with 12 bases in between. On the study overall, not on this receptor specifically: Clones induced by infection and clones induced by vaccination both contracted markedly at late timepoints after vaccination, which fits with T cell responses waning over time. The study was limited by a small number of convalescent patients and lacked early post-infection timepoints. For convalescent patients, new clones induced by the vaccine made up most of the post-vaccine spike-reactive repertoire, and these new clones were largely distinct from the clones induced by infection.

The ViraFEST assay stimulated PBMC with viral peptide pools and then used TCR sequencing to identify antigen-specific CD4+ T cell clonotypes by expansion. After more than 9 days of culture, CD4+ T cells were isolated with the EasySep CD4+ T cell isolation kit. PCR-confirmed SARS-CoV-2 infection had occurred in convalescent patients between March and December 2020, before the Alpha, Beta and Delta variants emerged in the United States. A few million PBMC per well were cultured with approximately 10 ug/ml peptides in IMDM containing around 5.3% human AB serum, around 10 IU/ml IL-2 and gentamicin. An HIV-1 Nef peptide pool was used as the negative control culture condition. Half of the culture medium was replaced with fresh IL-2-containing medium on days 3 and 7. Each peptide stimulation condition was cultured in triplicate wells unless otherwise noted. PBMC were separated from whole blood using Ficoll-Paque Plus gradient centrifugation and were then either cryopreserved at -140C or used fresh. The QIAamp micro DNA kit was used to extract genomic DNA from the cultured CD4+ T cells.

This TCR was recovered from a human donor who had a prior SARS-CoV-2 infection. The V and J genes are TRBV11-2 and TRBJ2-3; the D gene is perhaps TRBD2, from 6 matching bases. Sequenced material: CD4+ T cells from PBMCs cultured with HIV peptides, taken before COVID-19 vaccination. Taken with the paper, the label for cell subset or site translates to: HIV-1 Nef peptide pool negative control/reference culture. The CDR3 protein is CASSLIRGKSTDTQYF. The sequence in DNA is TGTGCCAGCAGCTTAATACGGGGGAAAAGCACAGATACGCAGTATTTT.